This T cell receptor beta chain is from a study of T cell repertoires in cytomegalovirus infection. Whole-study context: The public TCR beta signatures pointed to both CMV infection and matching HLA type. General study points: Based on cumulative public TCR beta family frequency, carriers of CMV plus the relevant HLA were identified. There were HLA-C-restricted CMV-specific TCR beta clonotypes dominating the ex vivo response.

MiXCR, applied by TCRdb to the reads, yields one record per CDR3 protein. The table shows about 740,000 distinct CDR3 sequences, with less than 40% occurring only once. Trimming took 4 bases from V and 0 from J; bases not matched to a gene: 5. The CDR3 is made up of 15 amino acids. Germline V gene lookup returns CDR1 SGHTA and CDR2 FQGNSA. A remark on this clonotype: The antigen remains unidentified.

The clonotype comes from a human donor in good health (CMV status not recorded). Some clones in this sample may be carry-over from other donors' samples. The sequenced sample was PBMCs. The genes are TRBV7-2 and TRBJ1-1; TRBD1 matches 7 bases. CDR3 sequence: CASSSGGALNTEAFF. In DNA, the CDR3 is TGTGCCAGCAGCTCAGGGGGGGCACTGAACACTGAAGCTTTCTTT.